Only one count was recorded for the clone carrying this T cell receptor beta chain. Original processing notes: Counts of nucleated cells, estimated from reference gene primer amplification, were obtained. Sequenced by immunoSEQ multiplex PCR; TCRdb stores in-frame clones only, minus some. That table is the source of V, J and clone size, and D and trimming were worked out from the DNA. The sample lists just over 50,000 clones, approximately 84% occurring once. The ends lost 1 base at V and 5 bases at J; junction bases unmatched: 2. CDR3 length: 14 amino acids. The germline gives CDR1 LGHNT, CDR2 FRNRAP. This sample was taken from a study of blood T cell repertoires in COVID-19. The overall study: Spain, Italy and the United States supplied samples that represented acute and convalescent COVID-19. PBMCs, B-cell-depleted T cells, or T cells provided the cDNA or gDNA that made up the material.

Specimen: peripheral blood. This receptor was taken from a man between 65 and 79 years old with acute or convalescent COVID-19. The chain links TRBV12-5 to TRBJ2-1, with 7 bases that match TRBD2. CDR3 region: CASGLELAHNEQFF. The CDR3, as DNA: TGTGCTAGTGGTTTGGAACTAGCGCACAATGAGCAGTTCTTC. The full variable domain, in which reference TRBV12-5 and TRBJ2-1 provide the parts outside the CDR3, is DARVTQTPRHKVTEMGQEVTMRCQPILGHNTVFWYRQTMMQGLELLAYFRNRAPLDDSGMPKDRFSAEMPDATLATLKIQPSEPRDSAVYFCASGLELAHNEQFFGPGTRLTVL.